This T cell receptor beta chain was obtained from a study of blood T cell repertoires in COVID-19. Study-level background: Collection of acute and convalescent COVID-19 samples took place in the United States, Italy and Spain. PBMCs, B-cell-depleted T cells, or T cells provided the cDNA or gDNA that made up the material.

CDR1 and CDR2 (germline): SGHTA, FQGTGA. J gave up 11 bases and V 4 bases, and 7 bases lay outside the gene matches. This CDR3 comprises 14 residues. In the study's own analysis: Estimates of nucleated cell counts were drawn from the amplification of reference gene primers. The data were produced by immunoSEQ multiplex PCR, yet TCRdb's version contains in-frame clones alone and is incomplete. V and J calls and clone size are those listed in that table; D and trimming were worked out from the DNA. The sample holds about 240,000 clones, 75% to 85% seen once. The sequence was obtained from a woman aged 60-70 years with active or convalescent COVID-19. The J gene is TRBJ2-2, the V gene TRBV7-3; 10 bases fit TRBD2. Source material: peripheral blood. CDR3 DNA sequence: TGTGCCAGCAGCTCTAGGCTAGCGGGGGTAGAGCTGTTTTTT. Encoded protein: CASSSRLAGVELFF.